Listed below are T cell receptor beta chains from one sample, sequenced in a study of immune evolution from preneoplasia to lung adenocarcinoma. The table came from immunoSEQ multiplex PCR; TCRdb's copy has only in-frame clones and leaves some out. This repertoire shows thousands of clones, approximately 85% found once; its top ten account for almost 2.5%. What was sequenced was FFPE minimally invasive lung adenocarcinoma tissue. The receptors were sampled from an older person with lung adenocarcinoma. Each CDR3 is given without its conserved first and last residue.

TRBJ2-5	TRBV29-1	10	SGRTGSETQY
TRBJ1-5	TRBV6-6	13	ASREPGQSNQPQH
TRBJ2-1	TRBV29-1	13	SVGAPGAELGEQF
TRBJ2-5	TRBV11-2	9	ASGGLWPQY
TRBJ2-7	TRBV28	12	ASSLSGQYREQY
TRBJ1-1	TRBV6-1	11	ASSLGQKEEAF
TRBJ1-4	TRBV19	12	GQSHLATNEKLF
TRBJ1-2	TRBV7-2	12	ASSLDGGAYGYT
TRBJ1-4	TRBV5-5	13	ASSQGTGGGEKLF
TRBJ2-2	TRBV6-5	13	ASSPGQRGAGELF
TRBJ1-6	TRBV6-5	14	ASSYSKGQGNSPLH
TRBJ1-5	TRBV13	10	ASSPHSEPQH
TRBJ1-2	TRBV7-3	11	ASSPDRGYGYT
TRBJ2-3	TRBV7-2	14	ASSTKAGGPGDTQY
TRBJ2-2	TRBV7-3	14	ASSPKTGGAAGELF
TRBJ1-5	TRBV6-1	11	ASSVQGSQPQH
TRBJ1-4	TRBV5-4	11	ASSLGQNEKLF
TRBJ2-7	TRBV6-5	14	ASSSSRGSGASEQY
TRBJ1-1	TRBV5-1	13	ASSFGPSMNTEAF
TRBJ2-4	TRBV27	13	ASSLSWGTKNIQY
TRBJ2-6	TRBV7-2	14	ASSLGPQGGANVLT
TRBJ1-1	TRBV6-1	10	ASSKPGGEAF
TRBJ2-3	TRBV7-3	14	ASSREPAGSTDTQY
TRBJ1-5	TRBV7-2	10	ASSLPNQPQH
TRBJ2-1	TRBV7-8	10	ASSQGSNEQF
TRBJ1-4	TRBV20-1	9	SADRNEKLF
TRBJ1-5	TRBV18	12	ASSPGFSNQPQH
TRBJ1-6	TRBV6-4	13	ASSEEVGNNSPLH
TRBJ1-4	TRBV5-1	15	ASSLGAQGKASEKLF
TRBJ1-2	TRBV4-2	16	ASSQASGTASSNYGYT
TRBJ2-2	TRBV7-8	14	ASSLRGQGLTGELF
TRBJ1-5	TRBV15	14	ATSGNRPVNAQPQH